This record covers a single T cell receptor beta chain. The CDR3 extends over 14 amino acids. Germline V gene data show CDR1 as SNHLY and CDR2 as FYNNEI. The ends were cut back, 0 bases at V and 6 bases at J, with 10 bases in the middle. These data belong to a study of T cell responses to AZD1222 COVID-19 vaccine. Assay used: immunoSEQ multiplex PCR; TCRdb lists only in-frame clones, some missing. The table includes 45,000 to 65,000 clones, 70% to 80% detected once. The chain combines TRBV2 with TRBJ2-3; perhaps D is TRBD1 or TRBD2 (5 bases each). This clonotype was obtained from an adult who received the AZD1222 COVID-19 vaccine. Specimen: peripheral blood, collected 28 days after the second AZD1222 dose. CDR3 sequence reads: CASSEASGRDTQYF. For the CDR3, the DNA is TGTGCCAGCAGTGAAGCGTCGGGACGGGATACGCAGTATTTT.